These 5 T cell receptor beta chains originate from one sample sequenced in a study of HIV-infected children after antiretroviral therapy interruption. A 3' RACE protocol on RNA, with unique molecular identifiers, produced the TCR library. TCRdb processed the 3' RACE reads anew with MiXCR; each CDR3 protein has one entry. The sample lists fewer than 45,000 distinct CDR3 sequences; about 6% were seen once. Treatment defined: PENTA 11 planned treatment interruption arm or continuous ART arm. Sequenced here: CD45RA+ CD4+ T cells from PBMCs, pooled from several time points, sampled from a donor given antiretroviral therapy, either interrupted or continuous. Subset in this sample: naive CD4+ CD45RA+ CD45RO- T cells. The receptors stem from a pool of human donors with HIV.

Many counts were recorded for this clonotype. The chain carries TRBV7-2 and TRBJ2-5; tentatively, D is TRBD1 or TRBD2 (5 bases each). The CDR3 has 15 residues. Per germline, CDR1 SGHTA and CDR2 FQGNSA. The V end was cut by 5 bases, the J end by 7 bases, with 20 bases between. CDR3 in amino acids: CASSSETGAGRTQYF. As DNA, the CDR3 is TGTGCCAGCAGCAGCGAAACCGGGGCCGGACGGACCCAGTACTTC.

This clonotype was observed at least ten times. J is TRBJ1-1 and V is TRBV5-1; weak D call: TRBD1 (5 bases). The CDR3 loop spans 16 amino acids. With 0 bases removed from V and 8 bases from J, the gap between germline ends came to 20 bases. Germline lookup yields CDR1 SGHRS and CDR2 YFSETQ. CDR3 coding DNA: TGCGCCAGCAGCTTGGGCGGGACCCCCTCGGTGAGAGAAGCTTTCTTT. Amino acid sequence: CASSLGGTPSVREAFF.

This clonotype occurred many times. The chain links TRBV29-1 to TRBJ1-4; D unclear. Germline assignment: CDR1 SQVTM and CDR2 ANQGSEA. The CDR3 contains 13 residues. Trimming removed 4 bases at V and 5 bases at J, with 11 bases between. The CDR3 DNA is TGCAGCGTTGCTGAGAGGGCAAATGAAAAACTGTTTTTT. Translated, it gives CSVAERANEKLFF. Variable domain in full (rest from reference TRBV29-1 and TRBJ1-4): SAVISQKPSRDICQRGTSLTIQCQVDSQVTMMFWYRQQPGQSLTLIATANQGSEATYESGFVIDKFPISRPNLTFSTLTVSNMSPEDSSIYLCSVAERANEKLFFGSGTQLSVL.

This clonotype has just a few counts. The chain links TRBV24-1 to TRBJ2-1; D is ambiguous. The CDR3 runs 14 residues. With 5 bases removed from V and 5 bases from J, the gap between germline ends came to 12 bases. Per germline, CDR1 KGHDR and CDR2 SFDVKD. The CDR3 sequence is CATSGSARNNEQFF. The CDR3 DNA reads TGTGCCACCAGTGGCTCCGCCAGAAACAATGAGCAGTTCTTC.

This clonotype was counted many times. The chain is built from TRBV29-1 and TRBJ2-6, with D possibly being TRBD1 or TRBD2 (5 bases each). Germline CDR1 reads SQVTM; CDR2 reads ANQGSEA. CDR3 length: 15 amino acids. Trimming left V 4 bases short and J 0 bases short, with 10 bases between. Written as DNA, the CDR3 is TGCAGCGTTGCGGGGACGACCTCTGGGGCCAACGTCCTGACTTTC. It specifies CSVAGTTSGANVLTF.